A selection of T cell receptor beta chains follows, all from one sample in a study of cytomegalovirus exposure and HLA in healthy donors. Sequencing was performed with immunoSEQ multiplex PCR; in TCRdb, only in-frame clones are kept and a portion is missing. The table lists around 61,000 clones, around nine tenths of them singletons, with 1.1% in the top ten. The sample was PBMCs. These TCRs come from a man younger than 30 in good health and CMV-seronegative. Both conserved end residues are part of each CDR3. The D gene is left open where the match is weak. Some rows have no size entry. The others give once, few or many, or a class for an expanded clone.

CDR3 DNA: TGCAGCGTCCAAAAACTAGCGGGGAAGGCCTACGAGCAGTACTTC; CDR3 protein: CSVQKLAGKAYEQYF; V gene: TRBV29-1; D gene: TRBD2; J gene: TRBJ2-7; clone size: NA; CDR3 length: 15
CDR3 DNA: TGTGCCAGCAGCGCCTCGGGTGAAAAACTGTTTTTT; CDR3 protein: CASSASGEKLFF; V gene: TRBV6-1; D gene: NA; J gene: TRBJ1-4; clone size: NA; CDR3 length: 12
CDR3 DNA: TGTGCCAGTATTCCAGGAGGGGCAGGGAAAGAGGCCTATGGCTACACCTTC; CDR3 protein: CASIPGGAGKEAYGYTF; V gene: TRBV19; D gene: NA; J gene: TRBJ1-2; clone size: NA; CDR3 length: 17
CDR3 DNA: TGTGCCAGCAGCGTAGCGGTGTCGGGAGCGAAACACCAAGAGACCCAGTACTTC; CDR3 protein: CASSVAVSGAKHQETQYF; V gene: TRBV9; D gene: NA; J gene: TRBJ2-5; clone size: NA; CDR3 length: 18
CDR3 DNA: TGTGCCAGCAGCGGCACTAGAAATGAGCAGTTCTTC; CDR3 protein: CASSGTRNEQFF; V gene: TRBV9; D gene: NA; J gene: TRBJ2-1; clone size: NA; CDR3 length: 12
CDR3 DNA: TGTGCCAGCAGCTTAGTTTGGAGAGCTAGAGAGACCCAGTACTTC; CDR3 protein: CASSLVWRARETQYF; V gene: TRBV7-2; D gene: NA; J gene: TRBJ2-5; clone size: NA; CDR3 length: 15
CDR3 DNA: TGCGCCAGCAGCCAAGATTCACTAGCGGCGGAGAACTACGAGCAGTACTTC; CDR3 protein: CASSQDSLAAENYEQYF; V gene: TRBV4-1; D gene: TRBD2; J gene: TRBJ2-7; clone size: NA; CDR3 length: 17
CDR3 DNA: TGCGCCAGCAGCCATACACTAGCGGAGACCTACAATGAGCAGTTCTTC; CDR3 protein: CASSHTLAETYNEQFF; V gene: TRBV4-3; D gene: TRBD2; J gene: TRBJ2-1; clone size: NA; CDR3 length: 16
CDR3 DNA: TGTGCCAGCAGTCCAGGGGCAACCAAAAACATTCAGTACTTC; CDR3 protein: CASSPGATKNIQYF; V gene: TRBV28; D gene: NA; J gene: TRBJ2-4; clone size: NA; CDR3 length: 14
CDR3 DNA: TGTGCCATCAGGATAGAGAGTTACAATGAGCAGTTCTTC; CDR3 protein: CAIRIESYNEQFF; V gene: TRBV10-3; D gene: NA; J gene: TRBJ2-1; clone size: once; CDR3 length: 13
CDR3 DNA: TGTGCCAGCAGCCAGGGACTGTACAATGAGCAGTTCTTC; CDR3 protein: CASSQGLYNEQFF; V gene: TRBV11-2; D gene: NA; J gene: TRBJ2-1; clone size: NA; CDR3 length: 13
CDR3 DNA: TGTGCCACTGGGACCAGGGGGAACATTCAGTACTTC; CDR3 protein: CATGTRGNIQYF; V gene: TRBV7-8; D gene: TRBD1; J gene: TRBJ2-4; clone size: NA; CDR3 length: 12
CDR3 DNA: TGCGCCAGCAGCTTGAAGGTTTCGCAGGGGTGGAACACTGAAGCTTTCTTT; CDR3 protein: CASSLKVSQGWNTEAFF; V gene: TRBV5-1; D gene: NA; J gene: TRBJ1-1; clone size: NA; CDR3 length: 17
CDR3 DNA: TGTGCCAGCAGCGAACTAGCTGAATCCTCCTACGAGCAGTACTTC; CDR3 protein: CASSELAESSYEQYF; V gene: TRBV7-9; D gene: NA; J gene: TRBJ2-7; clone size: NA; CDR3 length: 15
CDR3 DNA: TGCGCCAGCAGCCAAGATCGATCGGGTCAGCCCCAGCATTTT; CDR3 protein: CASSQDRSGQPQHF; V gene: TRBV4-3; D gene: NA; J gene: TRBJ1-5; clone size: NA; CDR3 length: 14
CDR3 DNA: TGCGCCAGTACTACCGCCGGGACAGGGGGAGAGACCCAGTACTTC; CDR3 protein: CASTTAGTGGETQYF; V gene: TRBV5-1; D gene: TRBD1; J gene: TRBJ2-5; clone size: NA; CDR3 length: 15
CDR3 DNA: TGTGCCAGCAGTTACTATCCAGGACAAGAACTGTTTTTT; CDR3 protein: CASSYYPGQELFF; V gene: TRBV6-5; D gene: NA; J gene: TRBJ1-4; clone size: NA; CDR3 length: 13
CDR3 DNA: TGTGCCAGCAGCTTCACGGTAGCGGGAGTGAACACCGGGGAGCTGTTTTTT; CDR3 protein: CASSFTVAGVNTGELFF; V gene: TRBV13; D gene: TRBD2; J gene: TRBJ2-2; clone size: NA; CDR3 length: 17
CDR3 DNA: TGTGCCAGCAGTACCGGACTAGCGGTGAATGGAGAGCAGTTCTTC; CDR3 protein: CASSTGLAVNGEQFF; V gene: TRBV6-6; D gene: TRBD2; J gene: TRBJ2-1; clone size: NA; CDR3 length: 15
CDR3 DNA: TGTGCCAGCTCGGCGGGACAGGGGGCAAGGCCCCAGCATTTT; CDR3 protein: CASSAGQGARPQHF; V gene: TRBV18; D gene: TRBD1; J gene: TRBJ1-5; clone size: NA; CDR3 length: 14
CDR3 DNA: TGTGCCAGCAGCTCCACAGGGGGCGCGGGGGGCTACACCTTC; CDR3 protein: CASSSTGGAGGYTF; V gene: TRBV7-9; D gene: TRBD1; J gene: TRBJ1-2; clone size: once; CDR3 length: 14
CDR3 DNA: TGTGCCAGCAGGGTAAGTCCCTTGGTACAGGACAGCTACGAGCAGTACTTC; CDR3 protein: CASRVSPLVQDSYEQYF; V gene: TRBV2; D gene: NA; J gene: TRBJ2-7; clone size: NA; CDR3 length: 17
CDR3 DNA: TGTGCCACACAGGGGATACGCAATCAGCCCCAGCATTTT; CDR3 protein: CATQGIRNQPQHF; V gene: TRBV15; D gene: TRBD1; J gene: TRBJ1-5; clone size: NA; CDR3 length: 13
CDR3 DNA: TGCGCCAGCAGCTTGGAACAGGGAGCTAACAATGAGCAGTTCTTC; CDR3 protein: CASSLEQGANNEQFF; V gene: TRBV5-1; D gene: NA; J gene: TRBJ2-1; clone size: once; CDR3 length: 15
CDR3 DNA: TGTGCCACCCGGGACAGGGGAGTTTCGGACACTGAAGCTTTCTTT; CDR3 protein: CATRDRGVSDTEAFF; V gene: TRBV19; D gene: TRBD1; J gene: TRBJ1-1; clone size: NA; CDR3 length: 15
CDR3 DNA: TGTGCCAGCAAAGAAACCGGGACTAGCGGGAGGGGGGAGCAGTTCTTC; CDR3 protein: CASKETGTSGRGEQFF; V gene: TRBV28; D gene: TRBD2; J gene: TRBJ2-1; clone size: NA; CDR3 length: 16
CDR3 DNA: TGCGCCAGCAGCCTCCTAGCGGGAGAGAACAATGAGCAGTTCTTC; CDR3 protein: CASSLLAGENNEQFF; V gene: TRBV4-3; D gene: TRBD2; J gene: TRBJ2-1; clone size: NA; CDR3 length: 15
CDR3 DNA: TGTGCCAGCAGCACCGGGACTCCAACCGGGGAGCTGTTTTTT; CDR3 protein: CASSTGTPTGELFF; V gene: TRBV11-2; D gene: NA; J gene: TRBJ2-2; clone size: NA; CDR3 length: 14
CDR3 DNA: TGTGCCAGCAGTTCTCTTCCTAGGTTCTACGAGCAGTACTTC; CDR3 protein: CASSSLPRFYEQYF; V gene: TRBV27; D gene: NA; J gene: TRBJ2-7; clone size: NA; CDR3 length: 14
CDR3 DNA: TGTGCCAGCAGTGAGCCGGGACTAGCGGGACTAACCTACGAGCAGTACTTC; CDR3 protein: CASSEPGLAGLTYEQYF; V gene: TRBV28; D gene: TRBD2; J gene: TRBJ2-7; clone size: NA; CDR3 length: 17
CDR3 DNA: TGTGCCAGTAGTAAGGGGGTAGGGGACACCTACGAGCAGTACTTC; CDR3 protein: CASSKGVGDTYEQYF; V gene: TRBV19; D gene: NA; J gene: TRBJ2-7; clone size: NA; CDR3 length: 15
CDR3 DNA: TGTGCCAGCAGCAAAGAGCCGGGGTTACAGGGGGACACCTTC; CDR3 protein: CASSKEPGLQGDTF; V gene: TRBV21-1; D gene: NA; J gene: TRBJ1-2; clone size: NA; CDR3 length: 14
CDR3 DNA: TGTGCCAGCAGCCGTCACAGGGACGAGCAGTACTTC; CDR3 protein: CASSRHRDEQYF; V gene: TRBV6-5; D gene: NA; J gene: TRBJ2-7; clone size: NA; CDR3 length: 12
CDR3 DNA: TGTGCCACCAGCAGAGGTCAACTAGCGGCCTTACTTAATGAGCAGTTCTTC; CDR3 protein: CATSRGQLAALLNEQFF; V gene: TRBV15; D gene: TRBD2; J gene: TRBJ2-1; clone size: NA; CDR3 length: 17
CDR3 DNA: TGTGCCACCAGCAGCTCGGATCAGCCCCAGCATTTT; CDR3 protein: CATSSSDQPQHF; V gene: TRBV15; D gene: NA; J gene: TRBJ1-5; clone size: NA; CDR3 length: 12
CDR3 DNA: TGTGCCAGCAGTTACCGACTAGCGGGAGGGCGATCCGAGCAGTACTTC; CDR3 protein: CASSYRLAGGRSEQYF; V gene: TRBV6-5; D gene: TRBD2; J gene: TRBJ2-7; clone size: once; CDR3 length: 16
CDR3 DNA: TGTGCCAGCAGCGCAGACCCAGGTTTGTACGAGCAGTACTTC; CDR3 protein: CASSADPGLYEQYF; V gene: TRBV7-9; D gene: NA; J gene: TRBJ2-7; clone size: NA; CDR3 length: 14
CDR3 DNA: TGTGCCAGCAGTGCAGGACTAGCGGGAGGGGGAGATACGCAGTATTTT; CDR3 protein: CASSAGLAGGGDTQYF; V gene: TRBV25-1; D gene: TRBD2; J gene: TRBJ2-3; clone size: NA; CDR3 length: 16
CDR3 DNA: TGTGCCAGCAGTGATATCCCGGAGACGCAGTATTTT; CDR3 protein: CASSDIPETQYF; V gene: TRBV2; D gene: NA; J gene: TRBJ2-3; clone size: NA; CDR3 length: 12
CDR3 DNA: TGTGCCAGGTGGGTGAGCGGGAGGGCCCCCGGGGAGCTGTTTTTT; CDR3 protein: CARWVSGRAPGELFF; V gene: TRBV5-3; D gene: TRBD2; J gene: TRBJ2-2; clone size: NA; CDR3 length: 15
CDR3 DNA: TGCGCCAGCAGCCAAGATCGAGAGGTTAGCGGGAGAGGCTCCTCCTACGAGCAGTACTTC; CDR3 protein: CASSQDREVSGRGSSYEQYF; V gene: TRBV4-1; D gene: TRBD2; J gene: TRBJ2-7; clone size: NA; CDR3 length: 20
CDR3 DNA: TGTGCCAGCAGCCGCGGACTAGCCCCAGATACGCAGTATTTT; CDR3 protein: CASSRGLAPDTQYF; V gene: TRBV7-3; D gene: TRBD2; J gene: TRBJ2-3; clone size: NA; CDR3 length: 14
CDR3 DNA: TGTGCCAGCAGCGCGGGGGGGGGAACTGGGGAGCTGTTTTTT; CDR3 protein: CASSAGGGTGELFF; V gene: TRBV9; D gene: TRBD2; J gene: TRBJ2-2; clone size: NA; CDR3 length: 14
CDR3 DNA: TGCGCCAGCAGCCCCCAGACCAGGGCTGAAAAACTGTTTTTT; CDR3 protein: CASSPQTRAEKLFF; V gene: TRBV4-1; D gene: NA; J gene: TRBJ1-4; clone size: NA; CDR3 length: 14
CDR3 DNA: TGCGCCAGCAGCCCTAACCCCCCCTCTAGCGGGAGGGCCGCAGATACGCAGTATTTT; CDR3 protein: CASSPNPPSSGRAADTQYF; V gene: TRBV5-1; D gene: TRBD2; J gene: TRBJ2-3; clone size: NA; CDR3 length: 19
CDR3 DNA: TGTGCCAGAGAGAGAACCTACGAGCAGTACTTC; CDR3 protein: CARERTYEQYF; V gene: TRBV7-4; D gene: NA; J gene: TRBJ2-7; clone size: NA; CDR3 length: 11
CDR3 DNA: TGTGCCAGCAGCTTGGACAGGGGGTATTTTGAGCAGTACTTC; CDR3 protein: CASSLDRGYFEQYF; V gene: TRBV7-2; D gene: TRBD1; J gene: TRBJ2-7; clone size: NA; CDR3 length: 14
CDR3 DNA: TGTGCCAGCAGCCCAGGTTGGGGTAGCGGACGAGACAATGAGCAGTTCTTC; CDR3 protein: CASSPGWGSGRDNEQFF; V gene: TRBV7-3; D gene: NA; J gene: TRBJ2-1; clone size: NA; CDR3 length: 17
CDR3 DNA: TGTGCCAGCAGCTTGAACGCCCAGGCAGGATCCTACGAGCAGTACTTC; CDR3 protein: CASSLNAQAGSYEQYF; V gene: TRBV5-5; D gene: NA; J gene: TRBJ2-7; clone size: NA; CDR3 length: 16
CDR3 DNA: TGTGCCAGCAGCGCGCGGGACTCCCGGCTGGCGGAGACCCAGTACTTC; CDR3 protein: CASSARDSRLAETQYF; V gene: TRBV9; D gene: NA; J gene: TRBJ2-5; clone size: NA; CDR3 length: 16
CDR3 DNA: TGTGCCAGTCTAGCGGGAGGTCGGGACAATGAGCAGTTCTTC; CDR3 protein: CASLAGGRDNEQFF; V gene: TRBV18; D gene: TRBD2; J gene: TRBJ2-1; clone size: NA; CDR3 length: 14
CDR3 DNA: TGTGCCAGCACCCTTGGGTGGGGGCAGTTCACTGAAGCTTTCTTT; CDR3 protein: CASTLGWGQFTEAFF; V gene: TRBV7-9; D gene: NA; J gene: TRBJ1-1; clone size: NA; CDR3 length: 15
CDR3 DNA: TGTGCCAGCAGTTCCGGGACTAGTGGTTACAATGAGCAGTTCTTC; CDR3 protein: CASSSGTSGYNEQFF; V gene: TRBV27; D gene: TRBD2; J gene: TRBJ2-1; clone size: NA; CDR3 length: 15
CDR3 DNA: TGTGCCAGCAGCTTGGGGAGCGGGAGCTCCTACAATGAGCAGTTCTTC; CDR3 protein: CASSLGSGSSYNEQFF; V gene: TRBV5-6; D gene: TRBD2; J gene: TRBJ2-1; clone size: once; CDR3 length: 16
CDR3 DNA: TGTGCCAGCAGACAAAAAAGCGGGAGGGCGGTGGAGACCCAGTACTTC; CDR3 protein: CASRQKSGRAVETQYF; V gene: TRBV13; D gene: TRBD2; J gene: TRBJ2-5; clone size: NA; CDR3 length: 16
CDR3 DNA: TGCGCCAGCAGCCAAGGGTTAGCTGCCGAGCAGTACTTC; CDR3 protein: CASSQGLAAEQYF; V gene: TRBV4-1; D gene: NA; J gene: TRBJ2-7; clone size: NA; CDR3 length: 13
CDR3 DNA: TGTGCCAGTAGACAGGACTATGGCTACACCTTC; CDR3 protein: CASRQDYGYTF; V gene: TRBV19; D gene: NA; J gene: TRBJ1-2; clone size: NA; CDR3 length: 11
CDR3 DNA: TGTGCCAGTAGTATCCTCCCGGGACAGGGGTATGGCTACACCTTC; CDR3 protein: CASSILPGQGYGYTF; V gene: TRBV19; D gene: TRBD1; J gene: TRBJ1-2; clone size: NA; CDR3 length: 15
CDR3 DNA: TGTGCCAGCAGTGTTATCCCACAGGGCTTGGATGAGCAGTTCTTC; CDR3 protein: CASSVIPQGLDEQFF; V gene: TRBV9; D gene: NA; J gene: TRBJ2-1; clone size: NA; CDR3 length: 15
CDR3 DNA: TGTGCCAGCAGTTTATTGAATCTCGGGAGGTCCCCGCAAGAGACCCAGTACTTC; CDR3 protein: CASSLLNLGRSPQETQYF; V gene: TRBV28; D gene: TRBD2; J gene: TRBJ2-5; clone size: NA; CDR3 length: 18